This T cell receptor beta chain was found in a study of tumor and adjacent non-tumor tissue in lung cancer listed by TCRdb under 2018. With respect to the entire study: The cohort included some 11 adenocarcinoma, a couple of squamous cell carcinoma and 1 small cell lung cancer patients. The roughly 15 enrolled patients, of whom 10 were men and 5 were women, were aged about 30 to 80 years and were diagnosed with TNM stage I to III disease. In total, sequencing yielded 95 million to 150 million productive TCRbeta reads, which works out to an average of roughly 4.2 million reads per sample. Using bulk TCRbeta repertoires from some 16 lung cancer patients, the study set lung tumor tissue side by side with matched distant non-tumor lung tissue. Around 30 paired specimens, one tumor and one normal lung sample per patient, were profiled by TCRbeta CDR3 sequencing. The research as a whole found: Because peripheral blood was not sequenced, blood TCRbeta repertoires in the lung cancer patients of the study were not examined. The methods do not name the sequencing platform or mention unique molecular identifiers. Only about 15 patients were in the cohort, and the authors stated that larger samples and more detailed clinical data are needed. TCR diversity was significantly higher in younger patients, and greater tumor TCR diversity was associated with shorter overall survival and shorter disease-free survival. Tumor tissue showed significantly greater TCR diversity (inverse Simpson) than normal lung tissue (about 410 vs 180, P = 0.0075, Mann-Whitney U test). The top 100 clones accounted for a significantly larger cumulative portion of the repertoire in normal lung than in tumor tissue.

RNA was extracted from bulk unsorted tissue and checked for quality with a NanoDrop ND-1000 and an Agilent 2100. The donors were newly diagnosed lung cancer patients admitted for thoracic surgery in China from August to November 2014 who had not received prior chemotherapy. Anyone who had undergone radiotherapy or chemotherapy before, or who had another cancer at the same time, was left out of the study. Pieces of surgical tissue measuring roughly 1-2.2 cm3 were kept in RNAlater solution and held at -80 degrees C until needed. In its sample, this clonotype was seen many times. Its target antigen remains unknown. No qualities accompany the bases; no much larger clone lies one base away. The library was generated by multiplex PCR. Instrument on record: Illumina HiSeq 2500. TCRbeta libraries were built by three rounds of nested PCR using primers (Table S4), following protocols modified from ARM-PCR. Before sequencing, PCR products in the 200-500 bp range were cut out of the gel and cleaned up using the QIAquick gel extraction kit. Processing in the source paper ran as follows. Trimmomatic was used to clean the reads, FLASH merged the cleaned reads into complete CDR3 sequences, and MiTCR assigned the sequences to V(D)J germline segments. VDJtools was used to compute clonal diversity as the inverse Simpson's index. In-frame sequences without a premature stop codon were defined as productive reads. TCRdb trimmed public reads at Q25 via fastp, called clones via MiXCR and kept in-frame beta chains. For every CDR3 protein sequence, its rows merge into one entry that carries the most common genes and DNA. The V and J calls here are based on TCRdb, not the publication. The sample has some 77,000 distinct CDR3 sequences on record, 65% to 75% of them singletons. The top ten clones comprise over 10% of the sample.

The germline V gene (reference sequence) provides CDR1 DFQATT and CDR2 SNEGSKA. The V end loses 0 bases and the J end loses 5 bases, and a stretch of 14 bases separates them. Reading from cysteine to phenylalanine, the CDR3 counts 15 amino acids. The DNA shown is the 45-base CDR3, in frame from base 1. This sequence uses TRBV20-1 and TRBJ2-1, with TRBD2 as a weak D call on 5 bases. The TCR originated in a woman in her 70s with non-small cell lung cancer. The sample was lung tumor tissue. The DNA sequence is given as TGCAGTGCTAGAGAGATCACTTCCGGGGACAATGAGCAGTTCTTC. The encoded protein is CSAREITSGDNEQFF.